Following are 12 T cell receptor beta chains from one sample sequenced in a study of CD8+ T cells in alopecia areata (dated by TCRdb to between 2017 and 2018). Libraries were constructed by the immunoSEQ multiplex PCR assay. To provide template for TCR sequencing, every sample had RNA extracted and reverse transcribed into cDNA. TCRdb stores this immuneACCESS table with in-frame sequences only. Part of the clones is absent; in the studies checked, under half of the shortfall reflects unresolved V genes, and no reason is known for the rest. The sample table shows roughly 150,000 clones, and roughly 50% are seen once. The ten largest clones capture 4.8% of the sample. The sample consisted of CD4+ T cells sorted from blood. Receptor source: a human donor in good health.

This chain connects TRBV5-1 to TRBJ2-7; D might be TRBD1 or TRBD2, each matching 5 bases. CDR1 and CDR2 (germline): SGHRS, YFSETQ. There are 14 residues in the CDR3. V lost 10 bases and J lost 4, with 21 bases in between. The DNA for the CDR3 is TGCGCCTCCAACCGGGGCGTAAATGCTTACGAGCAGTACTTC. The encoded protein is CASNRGVNAYEQYF.

This chain's CDR3 is CSVATTGASRETEAFF. The CDR3 region has the DNA TGCAGCGTCGCGACGACAGGGGCCTCCCGAGAGACTGAAGCTTTCTTT. The chain combines TRBV29-1 with TRBJ1-1; 8 nucleotides align to TRBD1. This CDR3 is built from 16 residues. Trimming removed 6 bases from V and 5 bases from J; junction bases left unmatched: 17. The germline V gene has CDR1 SQVTM and CDR2 ANQGSEA.

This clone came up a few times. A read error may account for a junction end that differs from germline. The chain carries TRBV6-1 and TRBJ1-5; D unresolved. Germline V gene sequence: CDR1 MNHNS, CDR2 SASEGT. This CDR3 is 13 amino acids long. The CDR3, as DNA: TGTGCCAGCAGGGAAGGTAGCAATCAGCCCCAGCATTTT. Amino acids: CASREGSNQPQHF.

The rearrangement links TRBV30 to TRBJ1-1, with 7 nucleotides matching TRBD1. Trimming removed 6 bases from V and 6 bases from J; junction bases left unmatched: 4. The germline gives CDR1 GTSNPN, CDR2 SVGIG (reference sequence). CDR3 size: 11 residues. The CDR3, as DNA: TGTGCCTGTACACAGGGGTCTGAAGCTTTCTTT. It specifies CACTQGSEAFF.

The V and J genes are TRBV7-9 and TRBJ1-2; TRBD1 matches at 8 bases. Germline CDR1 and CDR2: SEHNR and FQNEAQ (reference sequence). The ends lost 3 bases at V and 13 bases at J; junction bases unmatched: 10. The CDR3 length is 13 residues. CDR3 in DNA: TGTGCCAGCAGCTTTATTGGACAGGGTCAGGTCACCTTC. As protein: CASSFIGQGQVTF.

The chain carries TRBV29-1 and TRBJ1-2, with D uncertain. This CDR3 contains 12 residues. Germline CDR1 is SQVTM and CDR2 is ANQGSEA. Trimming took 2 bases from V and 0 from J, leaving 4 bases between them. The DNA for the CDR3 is TGCAGCGTTGAACGTTCTAACTATGGCTACACCTTC. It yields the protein CSVERSNYGYTF.

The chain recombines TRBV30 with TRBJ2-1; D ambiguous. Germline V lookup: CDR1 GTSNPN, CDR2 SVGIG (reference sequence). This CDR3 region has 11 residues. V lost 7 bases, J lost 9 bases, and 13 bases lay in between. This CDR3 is CAFMDGFEQFF. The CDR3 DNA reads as TGTGCCTTCATGGACGGCTTTGAGCAGTTCTTC.

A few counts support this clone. CDR3 in amino acids: CSVPASALETQYF. In DNA, the CDR3 is TGCAGCGTTCCCGCTTCGGCATTGGAGACCCAGTACTTC. This chain links TRBV29-1 with TRBJ2-5; D unclear. The V end lost 5 bases, the J end lost 5 bases, and 15 bases lay between the germline ends. The CDR3 is made up of 13 amino acids. Germline V gene lookup returns CDR1 SQVTM and CDR2 ANQGSEA.

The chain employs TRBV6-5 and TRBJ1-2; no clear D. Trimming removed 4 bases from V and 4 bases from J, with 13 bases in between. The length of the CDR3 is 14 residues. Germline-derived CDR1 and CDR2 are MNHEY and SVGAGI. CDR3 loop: CASSSPQRSYGYTF. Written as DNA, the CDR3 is TGTGCCAGCAGTTCTCCACAGAGATCCTATGGCTACACCTTC.

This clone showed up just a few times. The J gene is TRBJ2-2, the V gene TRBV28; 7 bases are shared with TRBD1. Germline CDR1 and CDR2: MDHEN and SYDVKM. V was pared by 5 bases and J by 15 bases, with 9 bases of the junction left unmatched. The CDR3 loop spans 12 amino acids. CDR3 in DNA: TGTGCCAGCAGTCAGTCGACAGGGAAGATGTTTTTT. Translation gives CASSQSTGKMFF.

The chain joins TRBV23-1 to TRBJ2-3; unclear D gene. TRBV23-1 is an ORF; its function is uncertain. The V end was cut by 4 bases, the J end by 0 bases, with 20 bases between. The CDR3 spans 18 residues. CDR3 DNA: TGCGCCAGCAGTCCGCCCATGTCACGTCCTACTAGCACAGATACGCAGTATTTT. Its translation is CASSPPMSRPTSTDTQYF.

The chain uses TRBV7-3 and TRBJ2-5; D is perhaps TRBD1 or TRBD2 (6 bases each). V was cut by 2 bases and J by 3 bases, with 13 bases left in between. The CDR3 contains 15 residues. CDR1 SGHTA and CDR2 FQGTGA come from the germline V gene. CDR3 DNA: TGTGCCAGCAGCTTAGCTGCAGGGGAGGAAGAGACCCAGTACTTC. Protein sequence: CASSLAAGEEETQYF.